This T cell receptor beta chain comes out of a study of T cells in women clearing cervical HPV infection. Study summary: Case blood drawn at lesion detection; control blood after infection cleared. Study-wide points: Combining TCR richness with V gene abundances gave approximately 0.84 AUC.

To note about this clone: The antigen is not known.

Generated by immunoSEQ multiplex PCR, the TCRdb table keeps only in-frame clones and is missing some. Its table records about 20,000 clones. This clonotype was sampled from a woman aged 18 to 75 with a cervical HPV16 infection that either progressed to CIN3+ or cleared (not recorded which). Specimen: blood buffy coat.

The covered CDR3 bases are TGTGCCACGAGGGGGGATACG. Translating it yields CATRGDT. The CDR3 in full is CATRGDTQYF. The chain combines TRBV28 with TRBJ2-3, with D maybe TRBD1 (6 bases). The read terminates 3 residues before the CDR3 end, so the remaining end is supplied by the germline J gene. The V gene lost 10 bases and the J gene lost 6 bases, with 8 bases spanning the gap. CDR1 is MDHEN and CDR2 is SYDVKM in the germline V gene. The CDR3 runs 10 residues.